Below are 17 T cell receptor beta chains sequenced from a single sample in a study of T cells in Graves' hyperthyroidism and ophthalmopathy. Researchers took RNA transcripts and amplified the TCR beta CDR3 regions from them. HTBI primers were used for first-round RT-PCR of the TCR CDR3. TCRdb called the multiplex PCR reads again in MiXCR, with one record for every CDR3 protein. The table records over 700,000 distinct CDR3 sequences, approximately 40% of them present only once. What was sequenced was blood. Receptors were obtained from a woman in her forties with Graves' hyperthyroidism.

This clonotype showed up many times. CDR3 in amino acids: CASITSGVYGYTF. The CDR3 DNA follows: TGTGCCAGCATCACCTCGGGGGTCTATGGCTACACCTTC. This chain links TRBV5-6 with TRBJ1-2; D may be TRBD1 (5 bases). The CDR3 consists of 13 residues. Trimming shortened V by 6 bases and J by 4 bases, and 13 bases separated the two germline ends. CDR1 is SGHDT, CDR2 YYEEEE, per germline.

This clonotype was counted only a few times. The V call is TRBV2, the J call TRBJ1-4, with 7 bases matching TRBD1. The CDR3 contains 14 residues. V shed 6 bases and J 4 bases; nucleotides not matched to a gene: 5. Germline V gene data show CDR1 as SNHLY and CDR2 as FYNNEI. CDR3 nucleotide sequence: TGTGCCAGCAGCGGGACAGTGTATAATGAAAAACTGTTTTTT. Its protein product is CASSGTVYNEKLFF.

Comments on this clonotype: A junction end diverges from the germline sequence, so it may reflect a read error. The chain combines TRBV19 with TRBJ2-7, with 8 bases identical to TRBD2. In germline, CDR1 is LNHDA, CDR2 SQIVND (reference sequence). This CDR3 has 16 amino acids. CDR3 nucleotide sequence: TGTGCCACTAGTGCAGGGATGGTAGCGGGAAGGTACGAGCAGTACTTC. It encodes CATSAGMVAGRYEQYF. Full variable domain (remainder filled in from reference TRBV19 and TRBJ2-7): DGGITQSPKYLFRKEGQNVTLSCEQNLNHDAMYWYRQDPGQGLRLIYYSQIVNDFQKGDIAEGYSVSREKKESFPLTVTSAQKNPTAFYLCATSAGMVAGRYEQYFGPGTRLTVT.

This clonotype was observed many times. The chain has TRBV29-1 and TRBJ1-2, with a tentative D call TRBD1 (5 bases). The CDR3 is 15 residues long. Germline values: CDR1 SQVTM, CDR2 ANQGSEA. Deletions cut 0 bases from V and 6 bases from J, with 17 bases between. The CDR3 coding sequence is TGCAGCGTTGAAGACGGCGCGGCAGGGAGACATGGCTACACCTTC. It specifies CSVEDGAAGRHGYTF.

This clonotype came up a few times. The chain uses TRBV6-5 and TRBJ2-7; D might be TRBD2 (6 bases). The length of the CDR3 is 14 residues. The V end lost 4 bases, the J end lost 2 bases, and 12 bases lay between the germline ends. CDR1 MNHEY and CDR2 SVGAGI come from the germline V gene. The CDR3 here is CASSSLGGAYEQYF. The CDR3 coding sequence is TGTGCCAGCAGTTCCCTCGGGGGAGCCTACGAGCAGTACTTC.

The table lists this clonotype with many counts. DNA for the CDR3: TGTGCCAGCAGTGGCCAGATGCTCACCGGGGAGCTGTTTTTT. Translating it yields CASSGQMLTGELFF. The chain joins TRBV2 to TRBJ2-2; no firm D call. The CDR3 extends over 14 amino acids. In germline, CDR1 is SNHLY, CDR2 FYNNEI. V dropped 4 bases and J dropped 4 bases, with 10 bases sitting between them.

The chain carries TRBV25-1 and TRBJ1-2; the D gene is possibly TRBD1 (6 bases). The length of the CDR3 is 14 residues. Trimming left V 0 bases short and J 4 bases short, with 9 bases between. Germline values: CDR1 MGHDK, CDR2 SYGVNS. CDR3 sequence: CASSEYGGGYGYTF. In DNA form, the CDR3 reads TGTGCCAGCAGTGAATATGGAGGGGGCTATGGCTACACCTTC.

This clonotype has more than one count but fewer than ten. The chain combines TRBV28 with TRBJ1-1; D gene ambiguous. With 8 bases removed from V and 8 bases from J, the gap between germline ends came to 6 bases. The CDR3 extends over 9 amino acids. Germline CDR1 and CDR2: MDHEN and SYDVKM. The CDR3 region has the DNA TGTGCCAGCGGCCAAGAAGCTTTCTTT. This encodes CASGQEAFF.

This clonotype was seen more than once but under ten times. The V gene is TRBV11-2, the J gene TRBJ1-3, with D possibly TRBD1 on 5 matching bases. From germline, CDR1 is SGHAT and CDR2 FQNNGV. The CDR3 totals 15 residues. Deletions cut 6 bases from V and 1 base from J, with 13 bases between. DNA for the CDR3: TGTGCCAGCAGTTATGGGGGTAATTCTGGAAACACCATATATTTT. Amino acids: CASSYGGNSGNTIYF.

This clonotype was seen at least ten times. The rearrangement uses TRBV7-6 and TRBJ1-2; D not certain. CDR3 length: 13 residues. The germline gives CDR1 SGHVS, CDR2 FNYEAQ. Trimming left V 6 bases short and J 5 bases short, with 13 bases between. CDR3 nucleotide sequence: TGTGCCAGCAGTCCACAGAATACTTATGGCTACACCTTC. Protein sequence: CASSPQNTYGYTF.

This clonotype has ten or more counts. For the CDR3, the DNA is TGTGCCAGCAGCTTCGCCGGGACAGGGGACTATGGCTACACCTTC. It translates to CASSFAGTGDYGYTF. The chain couples TRBV7-9 to TRBJ1-2, with 10 bases identical to TRBD1. Germline assignment: CDR1 SEHNR and CDR2 FQNEAQ (reference sequence). The CDR3 totals 15 residues. V lost 3 bases to trimming and J lost 3 bases; unmatched junction nucleotides: 4.

In this sample, this clonotype turned up many times. This chain connects TRBV12-3 or TRBV12-4 to TRBJ1-2; D is perhaps TRBD1 (5 bases). The CDR3 length is 14 residues. The V end lost 6 bases, the J end lost 4 bases, and 15 bases lay between the germline ends. In DNA, the CDR3 is TGTGCCAGCAGCCTAGGGACCCGTGGCTATGGCTACACCTTC. This sequence encodes CASSLGTRGYGYTF.

The chain links TRBV10-2 to TRBJ1-6; D possibly corresponds to TRBD1 (5 bases). The CDR3 is made up of 14 amino acids. Trimming took off 8 bases at V and 10 bases at J, with 18 bases between the two ends. Germline-derived CDR1 and CDR2 are WSHSY and SAAADI. CDR3 amino acids: CASSPARVLSPLHF. The CDR3 region has the DNA TGCGCCAGCTCACCAGCCAGGGTTTTATCACCCCTCCACTTT.

This clonotype was detected ten times or more. CDR3 in DNA: TGTGCCAGCAGCTCTGCCTCAGGGGTAACTGAAGCTTTCTTT. It yields the protein CASSSASGVTEAFF. J is TRBJ1-1 and V is TRBV11-1; D may be TRBD1 (6 bases). V was trimmed by 4 bases and J by 5 bases, leaving 14 bases between them. Germline V lookup: CDR1 SGHAT, CDR2 FQDESV (reference sequence). This CDR3 contains 14 residues.

This clonotype was seen repeatedly, ten times or more. The rearrangement uses TRBV9 and TRBJ1-6; 7 bases align to TRBD1. The CDR3 has 15 residues. The V gene end was trimmed by 5 bases and the J gene end by 3 bases; junction bases not matched to a gene: 5. The V gene's germline CDR1 is SGDLS and CDR2 YYNGEE. This CDR3 reads CASSGPGGYNSPLHF. CDR3 in DNA: TGTGCCAGCAGTGGTCCAGGGGGCTATAATTCACCCCTCCACTTT.

The V and J genes are TRBV7-9 and TRBJ1-1; 10 bases map to TRBD1. J lost 0 bases, V lost 5 bases, and 9 bases had no gene match. CDR1 and CDR2 from the germline V gene are SEHNR and FQNEAQ (reference sequence). The CDR3 runs to 17 residues. The CDR3 region is CASSLLRDRGMNTEAFF. The CDR3 DNA reads as TGTGCCAGCAGCCTCTTGAGGGACAGGGGAATGAACACTGAAGCTTTCTTT.

In this sample, this clonotype turned up many times. The chain uses TRBV10-3 and TRBJ1-1, with D unresolved. The CDR3 spans 13 residues. V was clipped by 0 bases and J by 8 bases, with 10 bases between them. CDR1 is ENHRY and CDR2 is SYGVKD in the germline V gene. CDR3 sequence (DNA): TGTGCCATCAGTGAGTCTGAGGGTGCCGAAGCTTTCTTT. Its translation is CAISESEGAEAFF.